A single sample gave rise to the 22 T cell receptor beta chains below, sequenced in a study of shared clonotypes between healthy human individuals. Profiled with immunoSEQ multiplex PCR; TCRdb holds only in-frame clones, not every one. The table shows around 1,900,000 clones, with 85% to 95% occurring only once. Positive CCR7 selection of CD45RO-negative cells yielded the naive CD8 cells, and terminally differentiated effector memory CD45RA+ cells were excluded. The specimen sequenced was naive CD8+ T cells from PBMCs. Source of these receptors: a young man in good health. Some clones in this sample may be carry-over from other donors' samples.

The chain is built from TRBV5-8 and TRBJ1-1; weak D call: TRBD1 (5 bases). The germline CDR1 and CDR2 sequences are SGHTS and YDEGEE. The CDR3 consists of 13 residues. V was cut by 4 bases and J by 1 base, with 8 bases left in between. CDR3 bases: TGTGCCAGCAGCGCGGGGACGAACACTGAAGCTTTCTTT. Amino acids: CASSAGTNTEAFF.

The rearrangement uses TRBV7-9 and TRBJ2-3; 9 nucleotides agree with TRBD1. CDR1 and CDR2 (germline): SEHNR, FQNEAQ (reference sequence). Trimming took 1 base from V and 6 from J; bases not matched to a gene: 11. The CDR3 contains 17 residues. CDR3 sequence reads: CASSLGRYRGQSDTQYF. The DNA for the CDR3 is TGTGCCAGCAGCTTAGGCCGGTACAGGGGGCAGTCGGATACGCAGTATTTT.

V and J are TRBV11-3 and TRBJ2-1; TRBD2 matches at 9 bases. This CDR3 spans 15 amino acids. Per germline, CDR1 SGHNT and CDR2 YENEEA. With 5 bases clipped from V and 4 bases from J, the junction kept 6 bases outside the gene matches. Here the CDR3 DNA reads TGTGCCAGCAGCCCCCTAGCGGGGACTTACAATGAGCAGTTCTTC. Translation: CASSPLAGTYNEQFF.

The chain is built from TRBV19 and TRBJ2-1, with 12 bases that match TRBD2. V dropped 1 base and J dropped 7; count of bases not matched to a gene: 11. The germline gives CDR1 LNHDA, CDR2 SQIVND (reference sequence). CDR3 length: 18 residues. The CDR3 nucleotides read TGTGCCAGTAGTATAGGACTAGCGGGAGCACCGATGGGGAATGAGCAGTTCTTC. Residues: CASSIGLAGAPMGNEQFF.

This clone occurred once. V is TRBV6-4 and J is TRBJ1-2; D perhaps matches TRBD1 (5 bases). Per the germline V gene, CDR1 is MRHNA and CDR2 is SNTAGT. Trimming took off 0 bases at V and 7 bases at J, with 6 bases between the two ends. The CDR3 spans 12 residues. DNA of the CDR3: TGTGCCAGCAGTGACTCAGGGGTTGGCTACACCTTC. Translating it yields CASSDSGVGYTF.

This clone was seen only a few times. The chain joins TRBV7-9 to TRBJ1-4; no clear D. V was pared by 5 bases and J by 6 bases, with 4 bases between. CDR3 size: 11 residues. Germline-derived CDR1 and CDR2 are SEHNR and FQNEAQ (reference sequence). This CDR3 reads CASSPDEKLFF. The CDR3 DNA is TGTGCCAGCAGCCCCGATGAAAAACTGTTTTTT.

The J gene is TRBJ1-1, the V gene TRBV2, with TRBD1 as a possible D gene (5 bases). Germline-derived CDR1 and CDR2 are SNHLY and FYNNEI. V was clipped by 7 bases and J by 1 base, with 10 bases between them. CDR3 length: 13 amino acids. The chain's CDR3 is CASTDGGNTEAFF. The CDR3 DNA sequence: TGTGCCAGCACCGACGGGGGGAACACTGAAGCTTTCTTT.

The chain has TRBV4-1 and TRBJ2-2; D is ambiguous. The germline V and J ends were trimmed by 7 bases and 3 bases, with 12 bases remaining between them. The CDR3 loop spans 14 amino acids. The V gene's germline CDR1 is MGHRA and CDR2 YSYEKL. In nucleotides, the CDR3 is TGCGCCAGCACCGTCGGTTTGGACACCGGGGAGCTGTTTTTT. It yields the protein CASTVGLDTGELFF.

This clone was seen only a few times. The rearrangement uses TRBV18 and TRBJ1-1; tentative D call: TRBD1 (6 bases). The CDR3 has 15 residues. Germline CDR1 reads KGHSH; CDR2 reads LQKENI. The germline V and J ends were trimmed by 3 bases and 1 base, with 12 bases remaining between them. The CDR3 region is CASSPPGGGNTEAFF. CDR3 DNA sequence: TGTGCCAGCTCACCTCCAGGAGGGGGGAACACTGAAGCTTTCTTT.

V gene TRBV4-1 combines with J gene TRBJ2-7; 7 bases align to TRBD2. J lost 2 bases, V lost 2 bases, and 6 bases had no gene match. Per the germline V gene, CDR1 is MGHRA and CDR2 is YSYEKL. The CDR3 extends over 15 amino acids. The CDR3 nucleotides read TGCGCCAGCAGCCAACGACTAGCACAAGCCTACGAGCAGTACTTC. Encoded protein: CASSQRLAQAYEQYF.

CDR3 nucleotides: TGTGCCTCCATTGGACGGCCGGTGGAGCCCCAGCATTTT. Translation gives CASIGRPVEPQHF. The gene calls are TRBV19 and TRBJ1-5; D remains unclear. The V end lost 11 bases, the J end lost 8 bases, and 19 bases lay between the germline ends. The CDR3 contains 13 residues. Germline V gives CDR1 LNHDA, CDR2 SQIVND (reference sequence). Full variable domain (rest looked up from reference TRBV19 and TRBJ1-5): DGGITQSPKYLFRKEGQNVTLSCEQNLNHDAMYWYRQDPGQGLRLIYYSQIVNDFQKGDIAEGYSVSREKKESFPLTVTSAQKNPTAFYLCASIGRPVEPQHFGDGTRLSIL.

This clone was counted only a few times. The CDR3 here is CASGQTNTEAFF. The DNA for the CDR3 is TGTGCCAGCGGGCAGACGAACACTGAAGCTTTCTTT. This chain uses TRBV5-4 with TRBJ1-1; D unresolved. V shed 7 bases and J shed 1 base, with 8 bases lying between them. CDR1 and CDR2 (germline): SGHNT, YYREEE (reference sequence). CDR3 length: 12 residues.

The chain has TRBV19 and TRBJ1-1, with no clear D. Trimming cost V 4 bases and J 3 bases, with 9 bases left between them. CDR1 is LNHDA, CDR2 SQIVND, per germline (reference sequence). The CDR3 spans 13 residues. For the CDR3, the DNA is TGTGCCAGTAGTAATCTTCGGGACACTGAAGCTTTCTTT. Translating gives CASSNLRDTEAFF.

The chain joins TRBV9 to TRBJ2-1; 12 positions match TRBD2. The CDR3 has 14 amino acids. Trimming cost V 7 bases and J 1 base; bases outside gene matches: 0. The germline V gene has CDR1 SGDLS and CDR2 YYNGEE. CDR3 protein: CASGLAGSYNEQFF. DNA of the CDR3: TGTGCCAGCGGACTAGCGGGATCCTACAATGAGCAGTTCTTC.

The rearrangement uses TRBV27 and TRBJ1-5; D is perhaps TRBD1 (5 bases). The CDR3 sequence is 16 residues long. Germline V gene data show CDR1 as MNHEY and CDR2 as SMNVEV (reference sequence). V was clipped by 6 bases and J by 0 bases, with 15 bases between them. CDR3 bases: TGTGCCAGCAGCTTGGGCGCGACAGATAGCAATCAGCCCCAGCATTTT. This sequence encodes CASSLGATDSNQPQHF.

In its sample, this clone was seen once. Within the sample, other DNA sequences also encode this same CDR3. CDR3 residues: CASSVDRAYEQYF. In DNA form, the CDR3 reads TGTGCCAGCAGTGTTGACAGAGCCTACGAGCAGTACTTC. This chain links TRBV27 with TRBJ2-7; D might be TRBD1 (5 bases). V lost 5 bases to trimming and J lost 2 bases, with 10 bases between them. The germline CDR1 and CDR2 sequences are MNHEY and SMNVEV (reference sequence). The CDR3 is made up of 13 amino acids.

This CDR3 is CASTDRVNQPQHF. The CDR3 coding sequence is TGTGCCAGCACGGACAGGGTGAATCAGCCCCAGCATTTT. This chain links TRBV2 with TRBJ1-5; TRBD1 matches 8 bases. With V trimmed by 7 bases and J by 4 bases, 3 bases remained unmatched. Germline V gives CDR1 SNHLY, CDR2 FYNNEI. The CDR3 extends over 13 amino acids.

The chain employs TRBV7-9 and TRBJ2-2; TRBD2 agrees at 9 bases. Germline V lookup: CDR1 SEHNR, CDR2 FQNEAQ (reference sequence). The length of the CDR3 is 18 residues. V lost 4 bases and J lost 4; bases outside the gene matches: 13. CDR3 sequence (DNA): TGTGCCAGCAGCTCCTCTAGCGGGATTTCTTACGGCACCGGGGAGCTGTTTTTT. This gives the protein CASSSSSGISYGTGELFF.

This clone occurred a few times. The sample carries other DNA sequences with the same CDR3. The chain recombines TRBV7-8 with TRBJ2-7; no reliable D call. Between the trimmed V and J ends, which lost 1 base and 4 bases, there was a span of 5 bases. Germline V gene sequence: CDR1 SGHVS, CDR2 FQNEAQ. CDR3 length: 12 amino acids. This CDR3 reads CASSLGQYEQYF. The CDR3 DNA sequence: TGTGCCAGCAGCTTAGGGCAGTACGAGCAGTACTTC.

The chain combines TRBV6-6 with TRBJ2-5; a weak D match, TRBD1 (7 bases). This CDR3 comprises 16 residues. Looked up from germline, CDR1 is MNHNY and CDR2 is SVGAGI (reference sequence). V was shortened by 2 bases and J by 3 bases, with 16 bases between the two germline ends. The DNA of the CDR3 is TGTGCCAGCAGTTACCATATCACAGGGGAGGAAGAGACCCAGTACTTC. Translated: CASSYHITGEEETQYF.

Note on this clone: At the DNA level, this CDR3 is encoded by other sequences in the same sample as well. The genes are TRBV9 and TRBJ2-1; D gene uncertain. V lost 0 bases to trimming and J lost 6 bases, with 4 bases between them. The CDR3 has 12 amino acids. Germline CDR1 reads SGDLS; CDR2 reads YYNGEE. The CDR3 spells CASSVGSNEQFF. The CDR3 nucleotides read TGTGCCAGCAGCGTAGGATCCAATGAGCAGTTCTTC. Full variable domain (outside the CDR3, taken from reference TRBV9 and TRBJ2-1): DSGVTQTPKHLITATGQRVTLRCSPRSGDLSVYWYQQSLDQGLQFLIQYYNGEERAKGNILERFSAQQFPDLHSELNLSSLELGDSALYFCASSVGSNEQFFGPGTRLTVL.

The V and J genes are TRBV10-2 and TRBJ2-5; D remains unclear. The DNA end is more similar to TRBJ2-7, so the J call may be wrong. This CDR3 contains 12 residues. Germline values: CDR1 WSHSY, CDR2 SAAADI. CDR3 nucleotide sequence: TGCGCCAGCAGCCACCCCGGTTACGAGCAGTACTTC. Its protein product is CASSHPGYEQYF.